This TCR beta chain was profiled in a study of CD8+ T cells in alopecia areata. Across the whole study: The tofacitinib course ran for 6 to 18 months and was followed by 6 months off drug.

The V gene's germline CDR1 is SGHAT and CDR2 FQNNGV. With 6 bases removed from V and 4 bases from J, the gap between germline ends came to 9 bases. The CDR3 covers 12 residues. Stated treatment: oral pan-JAK inhibitor, 5-10 mg twice daily. Collection of lesional scalp punch biopsies and peripheral blood was performed in alopecia areata patients. Extracted from the samples, RNA was reverse transcribed into cDNA to serve as the sequencing template. Using immunoSEQ multiplex PCR, the repertoire was profiled, and TCRdb retains in-frame clones only, with some absent. Of hundreds of thousands of clones in the sample, roughly three fifths were seen once.

The chain uses TRBV11-2 and TRBJ2-5; D gene ambiguous. Sequencing used CD4+ T cells sorted from blood, obtained at week 44, from a patient treated with tofacitinib. This receptor was identified in a human donor with alopecia areata. The CDR3 spells CASSQGIETQYF. CDR3 bases: TGTGCCAGCAGTCAAGGGATAGAGACCCAGTACTTC.